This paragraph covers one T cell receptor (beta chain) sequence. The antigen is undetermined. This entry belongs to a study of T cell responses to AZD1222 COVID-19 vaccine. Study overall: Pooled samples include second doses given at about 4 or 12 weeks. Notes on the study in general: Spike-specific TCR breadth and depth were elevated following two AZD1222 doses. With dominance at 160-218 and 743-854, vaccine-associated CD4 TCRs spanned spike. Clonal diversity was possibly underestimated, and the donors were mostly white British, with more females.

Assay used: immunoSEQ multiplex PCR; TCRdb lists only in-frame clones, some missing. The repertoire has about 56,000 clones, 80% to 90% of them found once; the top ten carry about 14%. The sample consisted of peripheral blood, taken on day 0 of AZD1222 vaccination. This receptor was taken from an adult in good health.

CDR3 bases: TGTGCCAGCAGTTTCATGAGGCCCGAAGCTTTCTTT. Protein: CASSFMRPEAFF. The genes are TRBV28 and TRBJ1-1; unclear D gene. This CDR3 is 12 amino acids long. Germline CDR1 and CDR2: MDHEN and SYDVKM. V lost 3 bases and J 8 bases, leaving 10 bases between the germline ends.